Each of the 15 T cell receptor beta chains below was sequenced from the same sample in a study of Ad26.COV2.S vaccination and SARS-CoV-2 variants. The data were produced by immunoSEQ multiplex PCR, yet TCRdb's version contains in-frame clones alone and is incomplete. The table has over 200,000 clones, approximately 88% seen once. The treatment was: around 19 received Ad26.COV2.S at low or high dose, single or two shots; about 5 received placebo; per-sample allocation not given. It was on day 63 after the first vaccine or placebo injection that samples were taken. Sequenced material: peripheral blood, taken in a trial of Ad26.COV2.S vaccine versus placebo. All receptors derive from a person between 18 and 60 years old who received the Ad26.COV2.S COVID-19 vaccine or a placebo.

V usage is TRBV3-1 (or the pseudogene TRBV3-2) and J usage is TRBJ2-7; D is undetermined. Trimming took off 0 bases at V and 2 bases at J, with 5 bases between the two ends. This CDR3 contains 13 residues. The germline CDR1 and CDR2 sequences are LGHDT and YNNKEL (reference sequence). The CDR3, as DNA: TGTGCCAGCAGCCAAGATGTCCCCTACGAGCAGTACTTC. This encodes CASSQDVPYEQYF.

The genes are TRBV3-1 (or the pseudogene TRBV3-2) and TRBJ1-4; D not resolved. CDR3 length: 15 amino acids. Trimming cost V 0 bases and J 17 bases, with 22 bases left between them. From germline, CDR1 is LGHDT and CDR2 YNNKEL (reference sequence). The CDR3 spells CASSQDLGPVGMVFF. The CDR3 DNA reads as TGTGCCAGCAGCCAAGATTTAGGGCCGGTGGGGATGGTCTTTTTT.

Regarding this clone: Other DNA sequences in the sample encode the same CDR3. The rearrangement uses TRBV5-1 and TRBJ1-6; possibly TRBD1 for D (5 bases). The CDR3 covers 14 residues. In germline, CDR1 is SGHRS, CDR2 YFSETQ. V was cut by 0 bases and J by 7 bases, with 8 bases left in between. CDR3 region: CASSLEGSNSPLHF. CDR3 coding DNA: TGCGCCAGCAGCTTGGAGGGGAGCAATTCACCCCTCCACTTT.

The chain carries TRBV14 and TRBJ2-5; D is ambiguous. Germline V gene sequence: CDR1 SGHDN, CDR2 FVKESK. There are 11 residues in the CDR3. V was pared by 4 bases and J by 3 bases, with 3 bases between. DNA for the CDR3: TGTGCCAGCAGCCTAAAAGAGACCCAGTACTTC. This encodes CASSLKETQYF. Based on the CDR3 plus reference TRBV14 and TRBJ2-5, the full variable domain is EAGVTQFPSHSVIEKGQTVTLRCDPISGHDNLYWYRRVMGKEIKFLLHFVKESKQDESGMPNNRFLAERTGGTYSTLKVQPAELEDSGVYFCASSLKETQYFGPGTRLLVL.

The chain couples TRBV27 to TRBJ2-1; D call uncertain. The ends were cut back, 2 bases at V and 0 bases at J, with 8 bases in the middle. Germline V lookup: CDR1 MNHEY, CDR2 SMNVEV (reference sequence). This CDR3 spans 15 amino acids. The CDR3 bases are TGTGCCAGCAGTTTACGAGGAAACTCCTACAATGAGCAGTTCTTC. It codes for CASSLRGNSYNEQFF.

This chain joins TRBV19 and TRBJ2-1, with 10 bases aligning to TRBD2. V shed 5 bases and J 4 bases; nucleotides not matched to a gene: 5. The germline V gene has CDR1 LNHDA and CDR2 SQIVND (reference sequence). This CDR3 is 15 amino acids long. The CDR3 region is CASSAGTSVYNEQFF. The CDR3 DNA reads as TGTGCCAGTAGTGCCGGGACTAGCGTGTACAATGAGCAGTTCTTC. Variable domain in full (rest from reference TRBV19 and TRBJ2-1): DGGITQSPKYLFRKEGQNVTLSCEQNLNHDAMYWYRQDPGQGLRLIYYSQIVNDFQKGDIAEGYSVSREKKESFPLTVTSAQKNPTAFYLCASSAGTSVYNEQFFGPGTRLTVL.

The chain links TRBV7-2 to TRBJ1-2, with 10 bases identical to TRBD1. Per germline, CDR1 SGHTA and CDR2 FQGNSA. The CDR3 runs 15 residues. The V gene end was trimmed by 3 bases and the J gene end by 6 bases; junction bases not matched to a gene: 7. DNA for the CDR3: TGTGCCAGCAGCTTCACCGGGACAGGGGTTCATGGCTACACCTTC. Residues: CASSFTGTGVHGYTF.

V gene TRBV10-3 combines with J gene TRBJ2-5; D is possibly TRBD2 (5 bases). Germline assignment: CDR1 ENHRY and CDR2 SYGVKD. This CDR3 is built from 12 residues. V shed 6 bases and J shed 5 bases, with 10 bases lying between them. The CDR3 DNA is TGTGCCATCAGGACATCGGGGGAGACCCAGTACTTC. Amino acid sequence: CAIRTSGETQYF.

The rearrangement uses TRBV30 and TRBJ1-5; TRBD1 is a possible D gene (6 bases). V lost 0 bases to trimming and J lost 7 bases, with 13 bases between them. Germline loops: CDR1 GTSNPN, CDR2 SVGIG (reference sequence). The CDR3 length is 14 residues. The CDR3 spells CAWSVAGAGQPQHF. The CDR3 coding sequence is TGTGCCTGGAGTGTAGCAGGGGCTGGCCAGCCCCAGCATTTT.

The chain carries TRBV28 and TRBJ1-2, with 8 nucleotides matching TRBD1. Germline CDR1 MDHEN, CDR2 SYDVKM. This CDR3 is 15 amino acids long. V trimming: 5 bases; J trimming: 4 bases; junction bases outside the gene matches: 9. The CDR3 sequence: CASSTRDRQIYGYTF. The CDR3 DNA reads TGTGCCAGCAGTACCCGGGACAGGCAGATCTATGGCTACACCTTC.

J is TRBJ1-5 and V is TRBV6-6; D is undetermined. Germline V CDR1 and CDR2: MNHNY, SVGAGI (reference sequence). The CDR3 extends over 13 amino acids. V dropped 6 bases and J dropped 0 bases, with 6 bases sitting between them. The CDR3 sequence: CASRPYSNQPQHF. CDR3 DNA: TGTGCCAGCAGACCCTATAGCAATCAGCCCCAGCATTTT.

The chain has TRBV7-3 and TRBJ2-2, with 11 bases identical to TRBD2. The CDR3 sequence is 22 residues long. With V trimmed by 0 bases and J by 6 bases, 21 bases remained unmatched. The V gene's germline CDR1 is SGHTA and CDR2 FQGTGA. The CDR3 DNA is TGTGCCAGCAGCTTAACTTCTAGTAGGGGGAGTTCGACTAGCGGGAAGGCCGGGGAGCTGTTTTTT. Residues: CASSLTSSRGSSTSGKAGELFF. Full variable domain (remainder filled in from reference TRBV7-3 and TRBJ2-2): GAGVSQTPSNKVTEKGKYVELRCDPISGHTALYWYRQSLGQGPEFLIYFQGTGAADDSGLPNDRFFAVRPEGSVSTLKIQRTERGDSAVYLCASSLTSSRGSSTSGKAGELFFGEGSRLTVL.

In the case of this clone: This sample also contains other DNA sequences that code for the same CDR3. The gene calls are TRBV5-1 and TRBJ2-3; D not certain. This CDR3 comprises 15 residues. Trimming pared 0 bases from V and 0 bases from J, leaving 8 bases between. Germline V gives CDR1 SGHRS, CDR2 YFSETQ. CDR3 DNA: TGCGCCAGCAGCTTGGAGGGCAGGAGCACAGATACGCAGTATTTT. It is translated as CASSLEGRSTDTQYF.

The V call is TRBV6-1, the J call TRBJ2-2; possible D gene TRBD1, 8 bases. Germline V gene sequence: CDR1 MNHNS, CDR2 SASEGT. Trimming cost V 4 bases and J 4 bases, with 16 bases left between them. This CDR3 has 16 amino acids. The CDR3 sequence: CASSALTGGVTGELFF. In DNA form, the CDR3 reads TGTGCCAGCAGTGCCCTCACAGGGGGGGTCACCGGGGAGCTGTTTTTT.

This rearrangement joins TRBV5-4 to TRBJ1-2, with D tentatively TRBD1 (5 bases). V lost 0 bases and J 12 bases, leaving 12 bases between the germline ends. Germline-derived CDR1 and CDR2 are SGHNT and YYREEE (reference sequence). The CDR3 extends over 12 amino acids. CDR3 sequence reads: CASSLDRRYNTF. CDR3 nucleotide sequence: TGTGCCAGCAGCTTGGACAGGAGGTACAACACCTTC.